This TCR beta chain derives from a study of shared clonotypes between healthy human individuals. Clones were sequenced by immunoSEQ multiplex PCR, and TCRdb holds only the in-frame ones, with some missing. There are over 1.4 million clones in the sample; roughly 97% occur only once, and more than 0.9% lies in the top ten. Per the germline V gene, CDR1 is LGHNA and CDR2 is YNFKEQ. The CDR3 is 16 residues long. V was clipped by 5 bases and J by 4 bases; unmatched bases: 6. Sequencing input: naive CD4+ T cells sorted from blood. Subset here: CD45RA+ positively selected. This chain links TRBV4-2 with TRBJ2-3, with TRBD2 matching over 13 bases. The sequence derives from a man aged 25-40 years in good health. Written as DNA, the CDR3 is TGTGCCAGCAGCTCACTAGCGGGGGGGGGTGCAGATACGCAGTATTTT. It codes for CASSSLAGGGADTQYF.